This T cell receptor beta chain came from a study of siplizumab effects on memory and regulatory T cells. Study-wide findings and caveats: The authors could not assign a naive or memory phenotype to roughly 75-95% of proliferating CD4+ or CD8+ clones.

On this clone itself: The antigen is undetermined.

Libraries were prepared by immunoSEQ multiplex PCR; TCRdb keeps only in-frame clonotypes and omits some of them. The sample yields some 100,000 clones, around 90% seen once. The TCR comes from a human donor in good health. Some clones in this sample may be carry-over from other donors' samples. What was sequenced was CD4+ T cells sorted from blood.

CDR3 in amino acids: CAYSGQGAAEQYF. DNA for the CDR3: TGTGCCTACTCCGGACAGGGGGCGGCCGAGCAGTACTTC. The chain is built from TRBV30 and TRBJ2-7, with TRBD1 matching over 11 bases. Germline V gene lookup returns CDR1 GTSNPN and CDR2 SVGIG (reference sequence). The CDR3 has 13 amino acids. J was trimmed by 6 bases and V by 7 bases; bases with no gene match: 8.